This is a list of T cell receptor beta chains from one sample in a study of early stage breast cancer tumors. The repertoire was sequenced with immunoSEQ multiplex PCR; TCRdb's copy has only in-frame clones and lacks some. The data contain tens of thousands of clones, around nine tenths of them singletons. Input material: blood. The receptor set was obtained from a person between 65 and 79 years old with breast cancer. Each CDR3 is given with its conserved first and last residue. D genes are given only for firm matches. A row's size may be missing; if present it is once, few, many or a size class.

DNA: TGTGCCAGCAGCCCCCGGACAGGGACCAACTATGGCTACACCTTC
CDR3: CASSPRTGTNYGYTF
D: TRBD1
J: TRBJ1-2
V: TRBV9
size: .

DNA: TGTGCCAGCAGCTTCACTGCCCCTCCAGAGACCCAGTACTTC
CDR3: CASSFTAPPETQYF
D: .
J: TRBJ2-5
V: TRBV7-6
size: .

DNA: TGTGCCAGCAGCAACTCCGACAGGGGGCCAAAAAACATTCAGTACTTC
CDR3: CASSNSDRGPKNIQYF
D: TRBD1
J: TRBJ2-4
V: TRBV7-9
size: once

DNA: TGTGCCAGCAGTGAATCAAGCACTACTGAAGCTTTCTTT
CDR3: CASSESSTTEAFF
D: .
J: TRBJ1-1
V: TRBV6-1
size: .

DNA: TGCGCCAGCAGCCCGTACCGGGACAACGAGCAGTACTTC
CDR3: CASSPYRDNEQYF
D: .
J: TRBJ2-7
V: TRBV5-1
size: .

DNA: TGCGCCAGCAGCTTGAACAGCATTGGAGAGACCCAGTACTTC
CDR3: CASSLNSIGETQYF
D: .
J: TRBJ2-5
V: TRBV5-1
size: once

DNA: TGTGCCTTCCTAGGACAGAGTCCTCCATCTAACTATGGCTACACCTTC
CDR3: CAFLGQSPPSNYGYTF
D: .
J: TRBJ1-2
V: TRBV30
size: few

DNA: TGTGCCAGCAGCCCCGGGACAGGGGGGGCGAACACTGAAGCTTTCTTT
CDR3: CASSPGTGGANTEAFF
D: TRBD1
J: TRBJ1-1
V: TRBV11-1
size: .

DNA: TGTGCCAGCAATCGGGACAGGGATATGGGAAACACCATATATTTT
CDR3: CASNRDRDMGNTIYF
D: TRBD1
J: TRBJ1-3
V: TRBV6-1
size: .

DNA: TGTGCCAGCAGCGAGCGAGCGGGAGGTCATGAAAACATTCAGTACTTC
CDR3: CASSERAGGHENIQYF
D: TRBD2
J: TRBJ2-4
V: TRBV9
size: .

DNA: TGCGCCAGCAGCTTTACCACAGGGGCAAACACCTTC
CDR3: CASSFTTGANTF
D: TRBD1
J: TRBJ1-2
V: TRBV5-1
size: .

DNA: TGCGCCAGCAGCCCGGGACAGGGAAATTCACCCCTCCACTTT
CDR3: CASSPGQGNSPLHF
D: TRBD1
J: TRBJ1-6
V: TRBV5-1
size: .

DNA: TGTGCCAGCAGCTTTAGCGGGAGGGCCTGGAACGAGCAGTACTTC
CDR3: CASSFSGRAWNEQYF
D: TRBD2
J: TRBJ2-7
V: TRBV11-2
size: .

DNA: TGTGCCAGCAGTGATCGGGGGGAGACCCAGTACTTC
CDR3: CASSDRGETQYF
D: .
J: TRBJ2-5
V: TRBV2
size: .

DNA: TGTGCCAGCTCACCAGAGGGGACTACCTACGAGCAGTACTTC
CDR3: CASSPEGTTYEQYF
D: TRBD2
J: TRBJ2-7
V: TRBV18
size: .

DNA: TGTGCCAGCCGGCGGGGAGGTATGGGCTATGGCTACACCTTC
CDR3: CASRRGGMGYGYTF
D: .
J: TRBJ1-2
V: TRBV11-2
size: once

DNA: TGTGCCAGCAGGAGACCTCCGGGAGGGGGCTATGGCTACACCTTC
CDR3: CASRRPPGGGYGYTF
D: .
J: TRBJ1-2
V: TRBV27
size: .

DNA: TGTGCCAGCGGGGGATCCGACAGGTACTATGGCTACACCTTC
CDR3: CASGGSDRYYGYTF
D: .
J: TRBJ1-2
V: TRBV6-5
size: .

DNA: TGTGCCAGCAGCTTAGGGACAGGCACTAACTATGGCTACACCTTC
CDR3: CASSLGTGTNYGYTF
D: TRBD1
J: TRBJ1-2
V: TRBV7-2
size: .

DNA: TGCAGCGTTGACACGGGGGGCTACACCTTC
CDR3: CSVDTGGYTF
D: .
J: TRBJ1-2
V: TRBV29-1
size: once

DNA: TGTGCCAGCAGGGAGACAGGGGAAAATGAGCAGTTCTTC
CDR3: CASRETGENEQFF
D: TRBD1
J: TRBJ2-1
V: TRBV6-5
size: .

DNA: TGTGCCAGCAGCCAAGACCGTAGGGGCACTGAAGCTTTCTTT
CDR3: CASSQDRRGTEAFF
D: .
J: TRBJ1-1
V: TRBV4-2
size: .

DNA: TGTGCCAGCAGTCCCGCGGGCGGAAGGTCCTACACCTTC
CDR3: CASSPAGGRSYTF
D: .
J: TRBJ1-2
V: TRBV7-9
size: .

DNA: TGTGCCAGCAGTCACCGGGTCGCGAGGGAGACCCAGTACTTC
CDR3: CASSHRVARETQYF
D: .
J: TRBJ2-5
V: TRBV27
size: .

DNA: TGTGCCAGCAGCTTAGGGGCGAGGGATGGGAGTGAGCAGTTCTTC
CDR3: CASSLGARDGSEQFF
D: .
J: TRBJ2-1
V: TRBV7-7
size: .

DNA: TGTGCCAGCAGACCGGACCTAGCGAATGGGGATATTGATGGCTACACCTTC
CDR3: CASRPDLANGDIDGYTF
D: .
J: TRBJ1-2
V: TRBV5-4
size: .

DNA: TGTGCCAGCAGACGGGACAGGGTGGGGAACTATGGCTACACCTTC
CDR3: CASRRDRVGNYGYTF
D: TRBD1
J: TRBJ1-2
V: TRBV6-5
size: once

DNA: TGTGCCAGCGGACAGGGGTATAACTATGGCTACACCTTC
CDR3: CASGQGYNYGYTF
D: TRBD1
J: TRBJ1-2
V: TRBV5-4
size: .

DNA: TGTGCCAGCAGCTTAGGGAACAGGGGGCGCGGGGAAAAACTGTTTTTT
CDR3: CASSLGNRGRGEKLFF
D: TRBD1
J: TRBJ1-4
V: TRBV7-8
size: .

DNA: TGCGCCAGCAGCCTGACCCCGTCGCAGGGGGCTAATGAGCAGTTCTTC
CDR3: CASSLTPSQGANEQFF
D: TRBD1
J: TRBJ2-1
V: TRBV5-1
size: .

DNA: TGTGCCAGTAGTATCGGTTCTCGCTTGAACACTGAAGCTTTCTTT
CDR3: CASSIGSRLNTEAFF
D: .
J: TRBJ1-1
V: TRBV19
size: once

DNA: TGTGCCAGCAGCCCAATAGGTGGGACAGAGAACACCGGGGAGCTGTTTTTT
CDR3: CASSPIGGTENTGELFF
D: TRBD1
J: TRBJ2-2
V: TRBV7-9
size: once

DNA: TGCGCCAGCGGAGACAGGGGAAGAGGGAACACCGGGGAGCTGTTTTTT
CDR3: CASGDRGRGNTGELFF
D: TRBD1
J: TRBJ2-2
V: TRBV10-1
size: .

DNA: TGTGCCAGCAGTTATCCTAGGAGGGAATCTCAAGAGACCCAGTACTTC
CDR3: CASSYPRRESQETQYF
D: .
J: TRBJ2-5
V: TRBV6-6
size: .

DNA: TGTGCCAGCACCGGGACAGGGGCCTACGAGCAGTACTTC
CDR3: CASTGTGAYEQYF
D: TRBD1
J: TRBJ2-7
V: TRBV6-5
size: .

DNA: TGTGCCAGCAGCTTGCACAGGGGGGATTCACCCCTCCACTTT
CDR3: CASSLHRGDSPLHF
D: TRBD1
J: TRBJ1-6
V: TRBV7-9
size: .

DNA: TGCGCCAGCAGCCAAGCCGGGTCCTATGGCTACACCTTC
CDR3: CASSQAGSYGYTF
D: .
J: TRBJ1-2
V: TRBV4-3
size: .

DNA: TGTGCATCTGGTACAGGGTTCGGCTACACCTTC
CDR3: CASGTGFGYTF
D: .
J: TRBJ1-2
V: TRBV30
size: .